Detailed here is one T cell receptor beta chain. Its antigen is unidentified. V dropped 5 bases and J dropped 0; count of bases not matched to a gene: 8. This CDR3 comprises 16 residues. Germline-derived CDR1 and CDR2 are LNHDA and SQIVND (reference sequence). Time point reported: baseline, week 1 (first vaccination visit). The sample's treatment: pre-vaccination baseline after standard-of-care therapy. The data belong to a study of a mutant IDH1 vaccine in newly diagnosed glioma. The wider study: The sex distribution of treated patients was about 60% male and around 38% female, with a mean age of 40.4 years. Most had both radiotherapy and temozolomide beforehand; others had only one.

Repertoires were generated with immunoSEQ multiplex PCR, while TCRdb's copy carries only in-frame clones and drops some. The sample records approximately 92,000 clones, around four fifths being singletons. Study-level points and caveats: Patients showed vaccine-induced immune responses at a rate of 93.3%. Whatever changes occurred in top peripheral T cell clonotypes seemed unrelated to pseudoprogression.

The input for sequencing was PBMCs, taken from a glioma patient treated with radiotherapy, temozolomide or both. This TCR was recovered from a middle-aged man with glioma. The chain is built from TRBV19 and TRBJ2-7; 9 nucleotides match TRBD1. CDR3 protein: CASSDPGTGSSYEQYF. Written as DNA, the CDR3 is TGTGCCAGTAGTGACCCCGGGACAGGGAGCTCCTACGAGCAGTACTTC.